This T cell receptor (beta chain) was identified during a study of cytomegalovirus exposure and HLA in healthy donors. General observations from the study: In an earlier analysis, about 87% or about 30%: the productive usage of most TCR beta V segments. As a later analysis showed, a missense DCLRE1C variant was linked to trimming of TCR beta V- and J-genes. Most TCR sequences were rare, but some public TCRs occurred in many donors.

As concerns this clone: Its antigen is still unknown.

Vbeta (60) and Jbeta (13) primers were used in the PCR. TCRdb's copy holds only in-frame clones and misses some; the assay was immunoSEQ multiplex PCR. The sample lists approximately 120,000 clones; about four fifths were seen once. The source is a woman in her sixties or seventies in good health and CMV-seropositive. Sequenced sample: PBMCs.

CDR3 region: CASSVAGTDQPQHF. Here the CDR3 DNA reads TGTGCCAGCAGCGTAGCGGGAACTGATCAGCCCCAGCATTTT. The chain carries TRBV9 and TRBJ1-5; D is undetermined. This CDR3 contains 14 residues. V lost 0 bases and J lost 5, with 9 bases in between. Germline assignment: CDR1 SGDLS and CDR2 YYNGEE.